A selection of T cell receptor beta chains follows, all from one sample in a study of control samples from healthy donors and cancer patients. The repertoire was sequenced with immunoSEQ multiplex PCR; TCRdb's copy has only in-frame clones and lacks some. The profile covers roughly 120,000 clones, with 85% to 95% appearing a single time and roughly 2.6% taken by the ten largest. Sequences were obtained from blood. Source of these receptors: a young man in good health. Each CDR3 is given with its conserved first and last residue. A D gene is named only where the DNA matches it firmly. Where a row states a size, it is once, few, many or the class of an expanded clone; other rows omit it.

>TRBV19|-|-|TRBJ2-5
TGTGCCAGTAGTGCTCGTAGCGGACTAGAGACCCAGTACTTC
CASSARSGLETQYF
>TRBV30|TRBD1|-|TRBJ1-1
TGTGCCTGGAACAGGGGTATGAACACTGAAGCTTTCTTT
CAWNRGMNTEAFF
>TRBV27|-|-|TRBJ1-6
TGTGCCAGCAGACTAGGACAGCCGTATTCACCCCTCCACTTT
CASRLGQPYSPLHF
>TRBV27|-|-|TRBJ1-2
TGTGCCAGCAGTTTTCGACAGTTTAACTATGGCTACACCTTC
CASSFRQFNYGYTF
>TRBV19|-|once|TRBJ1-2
TGTGCCAGTAGTCACTCCGCCAGGCGTAGGGGAACTAACTATGGCTACACCTTC
CASSHSARRRGTNYGYTF
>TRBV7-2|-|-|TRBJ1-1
TGTGCCAGCAGTCTGACCCCAGGGACTGAAGCTTTCTTT
CASSLTPGTEAFF
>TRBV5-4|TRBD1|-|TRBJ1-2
TGTGCCAGCAGCCCCGGGACAGACAACTATGGCTACACCTTC
CASSPGTDNYGYTF
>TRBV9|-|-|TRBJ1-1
TGTGCCAGCAGCGTACAGCCTTCGAACACTGAAGCTTTCTTT
CASSVQPSNTEAFF
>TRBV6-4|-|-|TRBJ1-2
TGTGCCAGCAGTGACGGGTTGGGGAACTATGGCTACACCTTC
CASSDGLGNYGYTF
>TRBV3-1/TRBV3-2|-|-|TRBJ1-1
TGTGCCAGCAGCCCCCCCGGGGTTGGGAACACTGAAGCTTTCTTT
CASSPPGVGNTEAFF
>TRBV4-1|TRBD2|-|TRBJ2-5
TGCGCCAGCAGCCGCGGACTAGCCGGGGAGACCCAGTACTTC
CASSRGLAGETQYF
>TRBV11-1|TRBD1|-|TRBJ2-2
TGTGCCAGCAGCTTGACAGGGGGCGCGGGCGGGGAGCTGTTTTTT
CASSLTGGAGGELFF
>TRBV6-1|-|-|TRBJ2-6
TGTGCCAGCAGTGAAGCGGGGCCCAGGGGCCCTGGGGCCAACGTCCTGACTTTC
CASSEAGPRGPGANVLTF
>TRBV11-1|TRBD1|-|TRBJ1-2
TGTGCCAGCAGCCCGGCCGGGACAGGGGGAGGCTACACCTTC
CASSPAGTGGGYTF
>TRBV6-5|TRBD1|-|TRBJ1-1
TGTGCCAGCAGCTTTAGCCCGGACAGGGGCGCTTTCTTT
CASSFSPDRGAFF
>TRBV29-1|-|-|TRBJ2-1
TGCAGCGTTCGGCCTGAGCAGTTCTTC
CSVRPEQFF
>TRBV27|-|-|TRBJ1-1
TGTGCCAGCAGTTTGTACCGGACGGCTGAAGCTTTCTTT
CASSLYRTAEAFF
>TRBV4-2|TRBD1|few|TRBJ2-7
TGTGCCAGCAGCCTCGGAAGAGGAACAGGGGGCACTCCCTACGAGCAGTACTTC
CASSLGRGTGGTPYEQYF
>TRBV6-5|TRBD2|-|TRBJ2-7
TGTGCCAGCACCCTAGCGGGGGGGCCCCTTTACGAGCAGTACTTC
CASTLAGGPLYEQYF
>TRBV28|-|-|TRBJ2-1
TGTGCCAGCAGAGGAGAGAACTACAATGAGCAGTTCTTC
CASRGENYNEQFF
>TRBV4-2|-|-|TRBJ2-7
TGTGCCAGCAGCCCCCGTAGCCGGGTCCACGAGCAGTACTTC
CASSPRSRVHEQYF
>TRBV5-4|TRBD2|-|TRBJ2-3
TGTGCCAGCAGCCCCCCCCACGAAGTCACTAGCGGGGGAACAGATACGCAGTATTTT
CASSPPHEVTSGGTDTQYF
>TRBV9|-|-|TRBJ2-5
TGTGCCAGCAGCGTAGGGAACAGGGCAGAGACCCAGTACTTC
CASSVGNRAETQYF
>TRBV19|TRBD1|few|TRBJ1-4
TGTGCCAGTAGTATCAGACAGGGTCCAATCCTTGCAACTAATGAAAAACTGTTTTTT
CASSIRQGPILATNEKLFF
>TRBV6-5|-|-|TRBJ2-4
TGTGCCAGCAGTAGGGGGGTTGGGGGCATTCAGTACTTC
CASSRGVGGIQYF
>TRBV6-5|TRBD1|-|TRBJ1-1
TGTGCCAGCAGTTACCGGGGACAGGGAAACACTGAAGCTTTCTTT
CASSYRGQGNTEAFF
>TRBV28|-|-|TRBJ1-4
TGTGCCAGCAGTACCCCAGGGTATGAAAAACTGTTTTTT
CASSTPGYEKLFF
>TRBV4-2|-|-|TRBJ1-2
TGTGCCAGCAGCCAAGAGCCAGGGCAAGGATATGGCTACACCTTC
CASSQEPGQGYGYTF
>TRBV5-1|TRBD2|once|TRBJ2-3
TGCGCCAGCAGCTTACTAGCGGGGGTTAGCACAGATACGCAGTATTTT
CASSLLAGVSTDTQYF
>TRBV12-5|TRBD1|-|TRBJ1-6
TGTGCTAGTGTTCTAGGACAGGGAATCCATAATTCACCCCTCCACTTT
CASVLGQGIHNSPLHF
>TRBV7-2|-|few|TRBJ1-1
TGTGCCAGCAGCTTAGATGGGGGTACAGGGGAAGCTTTCTTT
CASSLDGGTGEAFF
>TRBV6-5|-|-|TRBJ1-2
TGTGCCAGCAGTTACTCGTCCAGTTCCTATGGCTACACCTTC
CASSYSSSSYGYTF
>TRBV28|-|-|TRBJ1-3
TGTGCCAGCAGCGTAACGCAGGGAGCCGGAAACACCATATATTTT
CASSVTQGAGNTIYF
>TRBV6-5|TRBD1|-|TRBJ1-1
TGTGCCAGCAGGCGTGAGGGGGCGATGAACACTGAAGCTTTCTTT
CASRREGAMNTEAFF
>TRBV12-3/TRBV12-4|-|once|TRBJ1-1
TGTGCCAGCAGCATAGGACAGTTAGTTGAAGCTTTCTTT
CASSIGQLVEAFF
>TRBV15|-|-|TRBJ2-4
TGTGCCACCAGCAGCAAACAGGGAACGGGAAGCATTCAGTACTTC
CATSSKQGTGSIQYF
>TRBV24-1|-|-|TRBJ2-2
TGTGCCACCAGTGATGCGCTTGGGGGTACGAACACCGGGGAGCTGTTTTTT
CATSDALGGTNTGELFF
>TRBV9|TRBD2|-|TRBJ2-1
TGTGCCAGCAGCGCTAGCGGGGGGCTCTCCTACAATGAGCAGTTCTTC
CASSASGGLSYNEQFF
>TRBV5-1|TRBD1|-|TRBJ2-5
TGCGCCAGCAGCCCGACGGACAGGGGAGGGGAGACCCAGTACTTC
CASSPTDRGGETQYF
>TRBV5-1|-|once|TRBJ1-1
TGCGCCAGCAGCCCACTGCAAGCGAACACTGAAGCTTTCTTT
CASSPLQANTEAFF
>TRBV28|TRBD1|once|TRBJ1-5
TGTGCCACCAGGGGGCCTCAGCCCCAGCATTTT
CATRGPQPQHF
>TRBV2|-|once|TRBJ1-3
TGTGCCAGCCGGAACACCTCTGGAAACACCATATATTTT
CASRNTSGNTIYF